Sequencing of this TCR beta chain was carried out in a study of identical twins. Findings and caveats of the study: It was out-of-frame TCR alpha sharing in monozygotic twins that models underestimated. Less excess twin sharing appeared in beta out-of-frame sequences. Cord blood's abundant beta clonotypes had fewer insertions, unlike memory repertoires.

Points on this clonotype: Its matching antigen is unknown.

Trimming shortened V by 0 bases and J by 0 bases, and 12 bases separated the two germline ends. The CDR3 sequence is 16 residues long. Germline CDR1 is MNHEY and CDR2 is SVGAGI. TCRdb processed the 5' RACE reads anew with MiXCR; each CDR3 protein has one entry. Of hundreds of thousands of distinct CDR3 sequences listed, more than 9% are singletons. Another study also made use of these data, one on yellow fever vaccine responses in identical twins.

The TCR sequence derives from a woman aged 18 to 35 in good health. The specimen was CD8+ T cells sorted from blood. This chain joins TRBV6-5 and TRBJ2-7; no definite D call. The CDR3 DNA is TGTGCCAGCAGTTACTCCTCGCGAGCCCACTCCTACGAGCAGTACTTC. Encoded protein: CASSYSSRAHSYEQYF.